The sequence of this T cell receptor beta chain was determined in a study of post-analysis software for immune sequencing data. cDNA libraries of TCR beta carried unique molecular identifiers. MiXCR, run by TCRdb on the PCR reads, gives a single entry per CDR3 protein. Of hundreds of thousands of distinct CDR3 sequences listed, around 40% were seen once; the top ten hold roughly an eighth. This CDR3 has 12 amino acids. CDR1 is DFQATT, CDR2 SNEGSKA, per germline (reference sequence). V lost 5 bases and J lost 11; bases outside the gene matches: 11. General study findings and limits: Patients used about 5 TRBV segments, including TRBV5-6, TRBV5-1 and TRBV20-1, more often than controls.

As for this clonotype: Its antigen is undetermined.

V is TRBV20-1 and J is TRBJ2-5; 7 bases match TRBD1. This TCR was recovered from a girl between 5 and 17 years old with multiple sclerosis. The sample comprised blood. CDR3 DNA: TGCAGTGCTGGCTCCAGGGGGAATGAGCAGTACTTC. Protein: CSAGSRGNEQYF.